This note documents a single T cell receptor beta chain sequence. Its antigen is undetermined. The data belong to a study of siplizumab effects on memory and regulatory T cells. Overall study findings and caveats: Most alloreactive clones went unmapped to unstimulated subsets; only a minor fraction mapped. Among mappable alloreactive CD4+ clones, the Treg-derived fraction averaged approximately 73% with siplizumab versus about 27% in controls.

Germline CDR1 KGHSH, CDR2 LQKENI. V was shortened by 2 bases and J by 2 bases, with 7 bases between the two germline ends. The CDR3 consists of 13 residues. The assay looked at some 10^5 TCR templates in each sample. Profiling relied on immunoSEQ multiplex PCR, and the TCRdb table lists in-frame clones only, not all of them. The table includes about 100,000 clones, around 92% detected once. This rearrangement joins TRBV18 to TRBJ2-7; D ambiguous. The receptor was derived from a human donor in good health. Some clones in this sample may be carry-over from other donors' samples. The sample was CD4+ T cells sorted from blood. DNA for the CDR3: TGTGCCAGCTCACCATCCCTTACCTACGAGCAGTACTTC. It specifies CASSPSLTYEQYF.